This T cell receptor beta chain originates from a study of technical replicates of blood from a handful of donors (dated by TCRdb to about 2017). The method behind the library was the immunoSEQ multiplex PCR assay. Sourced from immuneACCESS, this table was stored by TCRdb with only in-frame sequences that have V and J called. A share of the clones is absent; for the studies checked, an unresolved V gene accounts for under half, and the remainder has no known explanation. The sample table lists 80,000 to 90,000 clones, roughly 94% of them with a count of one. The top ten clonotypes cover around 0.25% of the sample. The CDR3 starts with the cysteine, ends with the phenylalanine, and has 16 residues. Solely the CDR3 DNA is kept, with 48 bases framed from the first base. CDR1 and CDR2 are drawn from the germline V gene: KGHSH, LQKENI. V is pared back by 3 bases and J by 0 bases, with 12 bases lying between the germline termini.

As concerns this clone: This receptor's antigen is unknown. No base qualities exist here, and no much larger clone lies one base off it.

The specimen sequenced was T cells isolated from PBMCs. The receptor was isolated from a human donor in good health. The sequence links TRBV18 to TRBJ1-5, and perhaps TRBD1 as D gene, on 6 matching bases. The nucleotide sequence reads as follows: TGTGCCAGCTCACCTTCTGGACAGATTAGCAATCAGCCCCAGCATTTT. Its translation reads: CASSPSGQISNQPQHF.